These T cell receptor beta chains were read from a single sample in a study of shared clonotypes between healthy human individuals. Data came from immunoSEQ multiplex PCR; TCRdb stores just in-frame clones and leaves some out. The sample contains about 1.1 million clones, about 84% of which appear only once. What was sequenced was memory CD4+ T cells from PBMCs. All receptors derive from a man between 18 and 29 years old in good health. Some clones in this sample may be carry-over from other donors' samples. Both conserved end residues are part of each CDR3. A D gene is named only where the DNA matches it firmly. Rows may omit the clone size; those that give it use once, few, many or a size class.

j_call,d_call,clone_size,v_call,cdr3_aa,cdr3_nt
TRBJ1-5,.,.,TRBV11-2,CASSLDRGSVWPQHF,TGTGCCAGCAGCTTAGATCGGGGCAGCGTATGGCCCCAGCATTTT
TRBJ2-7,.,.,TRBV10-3,CAIREYGEQYF,TGTGCCATCAGGGAGTATGGCGAGCAGTACTTC
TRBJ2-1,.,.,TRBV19,CASTRGYEQFF,TGTGCCAGTACTAGGGGGTATGAGCAGTTCTTC
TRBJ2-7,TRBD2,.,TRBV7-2,CASSLGTSGRTHEQYF,TGTGCCAGCAGCTTAGGGACTAGCGGGAGGACCCACGAGCAGTACTTC
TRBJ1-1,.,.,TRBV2,CASRDDSFEAFF,TGTGCCAGCAGAGACGACAGCTTTGAAGCTTTCTTT
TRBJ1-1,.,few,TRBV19,CASSINHGGNTEAFF,TGTGCCAGTAGTATAAATCACGGCGGTAACACTGAAGCTTTCTTT
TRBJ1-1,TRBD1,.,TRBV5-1,CASSSGQGIGAFF,TGCGCCAGCAGTTCCGGACAGGGGATTGGAGCTTTCTTT
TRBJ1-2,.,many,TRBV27,CASSLSAYYGYTF,TGTGCCAGCAGTTTAAGCGCATACTATGGCTACACCTTC
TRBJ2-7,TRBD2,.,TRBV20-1,CSAELAYEQYF,TGCAGTGCGGAACTAGCGTACGAGCAGTACTTC
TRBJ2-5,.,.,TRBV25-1,CASSESGVFKETQYF,TGTGCCAGCAGTGAAAGCGGTGTGTTTAAAGAGACCCAGTACTTC
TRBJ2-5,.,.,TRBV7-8,CASSLRGTGQYF,TGTGCCAGCAGCTTAAGGGGAACAGGGCAGTACTTC
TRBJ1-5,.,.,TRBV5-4,CASSPDGFNQPQHF,TGTGCCAGCAGCCCGGACGGGTTCAATCAGCCCCAGCATTTT
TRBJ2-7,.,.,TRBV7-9,CASRTYHRGLSYEQYF,TGTGCCAGCAGGACTTATCACAGAGGGCTTTCCTACGAGCAGTACTTC
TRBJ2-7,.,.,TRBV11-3,CASSLGGIFSEQYF,TGTGCCAGCAGCTTAGGCGGCATATTCTCCGAGCAGTACTTC
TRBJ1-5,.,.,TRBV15,CATSSFRQPQHF,TGTGCCACCTCCTCCTTCCGCCAGCCCCAGCATTTT
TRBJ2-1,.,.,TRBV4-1,CASSQAPSPSYNEQFF,TGCGCCAGCAGCCAAGCCCCCTCTCCCTCCTACAATGAGCAGTTCTTC
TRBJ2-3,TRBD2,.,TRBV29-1,CSVGLAGPADTQYF,TGCAGCGTTGGACTAGCGGGCCCGGCAGATACGCAGTATTTT
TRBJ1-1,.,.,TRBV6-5,CASSYAPPLPEAFF,TGTGCCAGCAGTTACGCACCCCCCCTACCTGAAGCTTTCTTT
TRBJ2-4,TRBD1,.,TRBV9,CASSFSGTGGHIQYF,TGTGCCAGCAGCTTCTCCGGGACAGGGGGCCACATTCAGTACTTC
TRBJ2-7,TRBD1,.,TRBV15,CATSLGQSYEQYF,TGTGCCACCAGCCTGGGACAGTCCTACGAGCAGTACTTC
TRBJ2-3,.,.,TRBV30,CAWSDRGDTQYF,TGTGCCTGGAGTGACCGGGGAGATACGCAGTATTTT
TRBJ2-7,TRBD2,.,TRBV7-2,CASSWTSGRGAEQYF,TGTGCCAGCAGCTGGACTAGCGGGAGAGGGGCTGAGCAGTACTTC
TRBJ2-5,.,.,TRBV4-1,CASSLQGGGQETQYF,TGCGCCAGCAGCCTACAGGGCGGGGGACAAGAGACCCAGTACTTC
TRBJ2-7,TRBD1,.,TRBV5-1,CASSLQGHEQYF,TGCGCCAGCAGCTTACAGGGGCACGAGCAGTACTTC
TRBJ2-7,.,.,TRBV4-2,CASSQGEPYEQYF,TGTGCCAGCAGCCAAGGGGAGCCCTACGAGCAGTACTTC
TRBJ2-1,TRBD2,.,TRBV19,CASSSSGSSYNEQFF,TGTGCCAGTAGTTCTAGCGGTAGCTCCTACAATGAGCAGTTCTTC
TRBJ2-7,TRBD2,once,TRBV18,CASSPLAGASYEQYF,TGTGCCAGCTCACCGCTAGCGGGAGCGTCCTACGAGCAGTACTTC
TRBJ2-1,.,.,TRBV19,CASSTPIGYYNEQFF,TGTGCCAGTAGTACGCCGATCGGTTACTACAATGAGCAGTTCTTC